The 25 T cell receptor beta chains reported below all come from one sample, sequenced in a study of T-cell reconstitution after alpha-beta-depleted transplantation in children. Library preparation (for TCRbeta) was performed with unique molecular identifiers. TCRdb recomputed calls from the PCR reads with MiXCR, one row per CDR3 protein. The top ten clones hold just under 30% of a sample with approximately 430,000 distinct CDR3 sequences, 15% to 20% of them seen once. The material sequenced was PBMCs, mostly from graft donor cells, taken 360 days after TCRalphabeta/CD19-depleted stem cell transplant. The receptors were gathered from a boy in the first two years of life who had a stem cell transplant for Wiskott-Aldrich syndrome, so the T cells may come from the graft donor.

The V call is TRBV4-1, the J call TRBJ2-7, with D possibly being TRBD1 or TRBD2 (5 bases each). This CDR3 region has 17 residues. V dropped 1 base and J dropped 2 bases, with 18 bases sitting between them. In germline, CDR1 is MGHRA, CDR2 YSYEKL. The DNA of the CDR3 is TGCGCCAGCAGCCAAGCTTCCCAGGGTCTCGGGGCCTACGAGCAGTACTTC. This sequence encodes CASSQASQGLGAYEQYF.

The V gene is TRBV5-1, the J gene TRBJ2-2, with D hard to call. Germline CDR1 reads SGHRS; CDR2 reads YFSETQ. V shed 4 bases and J shed 5 bases, with 12 bases lying between them. This CDR3 contains 14 residues. CDR3 sequence (DNA): TGCGCCAGCAGCCCCCGGGTAGCTACCGGGGAGCTGTTTTTT. Protein: CASSPRVATGELFF. Variable domain in full (rest from reference TRBV5-1 and TRBJ2-2): KAGVTQTPRYLIKTRGQQVTLSCSPISGHRSVSWYQQTPGQGLQFLFEYFSETQRNKGNFPGRFSGRQFSNSRSEMNVSTLELGDSALYLCASSPRVATGELFFGEGSRLTVL.

The chain links TRBV7-2 to TRBJ2-1, with 9 nucleotides matching TRBD2. V gave up 6 bases and J gave up 0 bases; unmatched junction bases: 24. Germline-derived CDR1 and CDR2 are SGHTA and FQGNSA. This CDR3 comprises 22 residues. The CDR3 reads CASRTRGVAGAFTHSSYNEQFF. CDR3 nucleotide sequence: TGTGCCAGCAGAACCAGAGGAGTAGCGGGGGCTTTTACCCATAGCTCCTACAATGAGCAGTTCTTC.

This clonotype was observed a handful of times. The rearrangement joins TRBV4-3 to TRBJ2-1; 8 bases agree with TRBD1. In germline, CDR1 is LGHNA, CDR2 YSLEER. V lost 3 bases, J lost 0 bases, and 13 bases stayed unmatched. The CDR3 length is 19 residues. The CDR3 region has the DNA TGCGCCAGCAGCCACAGGGGGCTTTCGAGCTTTCGCTCCTACAATGAGCAGTTCTTC. Its translation: CASSHRGLSSFRSYNEQFF.

The chain uses TRBV20-1 and TRBJ2-3; D is ambiguous. There are 13 residues in the CDR3. Trimming took off 3 bases at V and 0 bases at J, with 7 bases between the two ends. The V gene's germline CDR1 is DFQATT and CDR2 SNEGSKA (reference sequence). The CDR3 DNA follows: TGCAGTGCTAGGGGCATTAGCACAGATACGCAGTATTTT. This gives the protein CSARGISTDTQYF.

This clonotype was seen a handful of times. V gene TRBV7-6 combines with J gene TRBJ2-5, with D possibly matching TRBD2 (6 bases). Germline V lookup: CDR1 SGHVS, CDR2 FNYEAQ. The V end lost 2 bases, the J end lost 1 base, and 17 bases lay between the germline ends. This CDR3 has 17 amino acids. CDR3 loop: CASSLFLGLTFQETQYF. The CDR3 DNA is TGTGCCAGCAGCTTATTCTTGGGACTGACGTTCCAAGAGACCCAGTACTTC.

This clonotype occurred a few times. The chain joins TRBV5-1 to TRBJ1-3; no clear D. Trimming shortened V by 3 bases and J by 0 bases, and 10 bases separated the two germline ends. Germline loops: CDR1 SGHRS, CDR2 YFSETQ. This CDR3 is 15 amino acids long. The CDR3 loop reads CASSSLGASGNTIYF. CDR3 sequence (DNA): TGCGCCAGCAGCTCCTTGGGAGCCTCTGGAAACACCATATATTTT.

The CDR3 DNA reads as TGTGCCAGCAGCTCGGGACGGCTAGATACGCAGTATTTT. Amino acids: CASSSGRLDTQYF. This chain connects TRBV7-8 to TRBJ2-3, with D possibly called TRBD1 or TRBD2 (5 bases each). Germline CDR1 SGHVS, CDR2 FQNEAQ. The CDR3 runs 13 residues. The germline V and J ends were trimmed by 4 bases and 5 bases, with 10 bases remaining between them. The full variable domain, rest sourced from reference TRBV7-8 and TRBJ2-3, is GAGVSQSPRYKVAKRGQDVALRCDPISGHVSLFWYQQALGQGPEFLTYFQNEAQLDKSGLPSDRFFAERPEGSVSTLKIQRTQQEDSAVYLCASSSGRLDTQYFGPGTRLTVL.

This clonotype was counted ten times or more. V is TRBV18 and J is TRBJ2-4; D is perhaps TRBD1 (5 bases). V was cut by 6 bases and J by 6 bases, with 12 bases left in between. CDR3 length: 13 residues. Germline CDR1 and CDR2: KGHSH and LQKENI. The chain's CDR3 is CASSPDSLNIQYF. CDR3 coding DNA: TGTGCCAGCTCCCCTGACAGCTTAAACATTCAGTACTTC.

The V call is TRBV5-1, the J call TRBJ2-2; possibly TRBD1 for D (5 bases). CDR3 size: 16 residues. Germline values: CDR1 SGHRS, CDR2 YFSETQ. V lost 2 bases and J lost 4, with 15 bases in between. CDR3 loop: CASSFGSGPSTGELFF. In DNA form, the CDR3 reads TGCGCCAGCAGCTTCGGTTCAGGGCCCTCCACCGGGGAGCTGTTTTTT.

This clonotype was observed a handful of times. The chain joins TRBV12-3 or TRBV12-4 to TRBJ2-1, with D perhaps TRBD1 (5 bases). CDR3 length equals 12 residues. V lost 4 bases, J lost 7 bases, and 8 bases lay in between. Written as DNA, the CDR3 is TGTGCCAGCAGTTGGCAGGGAAATGAGCAGTTCTTC. It codes for CASSWQGNEQFF.

The rearrangement links TRBV29-1 to TRBJ2-1; 10 nucleotides align to TRBD2. This CDR3 contains 18 residues. Germline V CDR1 and CDR2: SQVTM, ANQGSEA. J gave up 0 bases and V 5 bases, and 13 bases lay outside the gene matches. The CDR3 DNA reads TGCAGCGTTCGCAGGGGCCTACTAGCGGGACCCTCCTACAATGAGCAGTTCTTC. It translates to CSVRRGLLAGPSYNEQFF.

There are a few counts of this clonotype. The chain couples TRBV5-1 to TRBJ1-2; 7 nucleotides align to TRBD1. This CDR3 region has 12 residues. Germline trimming cut 4 bases from V and 7 bases from J; bases unmatched to any gene: 4. Germline V gene sequence: CDR1 SGHRS, CDR2 YFSETQ. The chain's CDR3 is CASSLQGFGYTF. The CDR3 nucleotides read TGCGCCAGCAGCCTACAGGGGTTTGGCTACACCTTC.

This clonotype occurred a few times. The CDR3 DNA sequence: TGTGCCAGCAGCCTCGGACTAGTGACTGAGAATGAGCAGTTCTTC. Encoded protein: CASSLGLVTENEQFF. The chain joins TRBV9 to TRBJ2-1; 7 bases align to TRBD2. The germline V gene has CDR1 SGDLS and CDR2 YYNGEE. The CDR3 contains 15 residues. J was trimmed by 7 bases and V by 4 bases; bases with no gene match: 11.

The chain employs TRBV7-9 and TRBJ2-5, with D possibly matching TRBD2 (6 bases). The CDR3 sequence is 16 residues long. The V gene lost 5 bases and the J gene lost 1 base, with 17 bases spanning the gap. Per germline, CDR1 SEHNR and CDR2 FQNEAQ (reference sequence). The CDR3 reads CASSPRAAGPQETQYF. CDR3 coding DNA: TGTGCCAGCAGCCCCCGTGCGGCGGGACCCCAAGAGACCCAGTACTTC.

This sequence joins TRBV12-3 or TRBV12-4 and TRBJ2-1; D is unclear. The CDR3 extends over 12 amino acids. Between the trimmed V and J ends, which lost 4 bases and 2 bases, there was a span of 3 bases. The CDR3 loop is CASSSAYNEQFF. CDR3 in DNA: TGTGCCAGCAGTTCGGCCTACAATGAGCAGTTCTTC.

This clonotype has more than one count but fewer than ten. The chain links TRBV19 to TRBJ1-3; D unclear. Germline V CDR1 and CDR2: LNHDA, SQIVND (reference sequence). Trimming pared 3 bases from V and 0 bases from J, leaving 9 bases between. This CDR3 spans 15 amino acids. The CDR3 DNA reads TGTGCCAGTAGTATGGTCGTCCTCTCTGGAAACACCATATATTTT. Translating it yields CASSMVVLSGNTIYF.

The J gene is TRBJ2-7, the V gene TRBV6-6; 7 nucleotides agree with TRBD1. Germline lookup yields CDR1 MNHNY and CDR2 SVGAGI (reference sequence). CDR3 size: 13 residues. Trimming at V came to 7 bases and at J to 4 bases, leaving 7 bases not matched to a gene. Here the CDR3 DNA reads TGTGCCAGCAACAAGGGCAGGGGGTACGAGCAGTACTTC. This codes for CASNKGRGYEQYF.

The sample holds a few counts of this clonotype. The chain combines TRBV4-2 with TRBJ2-3; the match to TRBD2 covers 9 bases. CDR3 length equals 16 residues. Germline V gene data show CDR1 as LGHNA and CDR2 as YNFKEQ. The J segment lost 3 bases and the V segment lost 6 bases, leaving 10 bases of the junction unmatched. The CDR3 loop is CASSWGGLAGTDTQYF. In nucleotides, the CDR3 is TGTGCCAGCAGTTGGGGCGGGCTAGCGGGGACAGATACGCAGTATTTT.

This clonotype was seen only a few times. The rearrangement joins TRBV6-1 to TRBJ2-7; D may be TRBD2 (5 bases). The germline gives CDR1 MNHNS, CDR2 SASEGT. V was trimmed by 7 bases and J by 2 bases, leaving 9 bases between them. The CDR3 contains 12 residues. This CDR3 reads CASKRGTYEQYF. The CDR3 DNA sequence: TGTGCCAGCAAACGAGGGACCTACGAGCAGTACTTC.

This clonotype was counted at least ten times. The rearrangement joins TRBV13 to TRBJ2-3; a possible D gene is TRBD1 (6 bases). The V gene's germline CDR1 is PRHDT and CDR2 FYEKMQ (reference sequence). V lost 5 bases and J lost 2, with 17 bases in between. The CDR3 totals 16 residues. The CDR3 spells CASSATGMRATDTQYF. In DNA, the CDR3 is TGTGCCAGCAGCGCGACAGGTATGCGGGCCACAGATACGCAGTATTTT.

In its sample, this clonotype was seen a few times. The chain links TRBV12-3 or TRBV12-4 to TRBJ2-1, with D tentatively TRBD2 (6 bases). The CDR3 is 15 residues long. The V end lost 2 bases, the J end lost 9 bases, and 17 bases lay between the germline ends. CDR3 bases: TGTGCCAGCAGTTTAACGGGAGATTCCCGAAGTGAGCAGTTCTTC. It encodes CASSLTGDSRSEQFF.

This clonotype has just a few counts. V is TRBV29-1 and J is TRBJ2-1, with 8 bases that match TRBD1. Germline V gene lookup returns CDR1 SQVTM and CDR2 ANQGSEA. Unmatched junction bases numbered 9, after V lost 5 bases and J lost 9 bases. This CDR3 has 13 amino acids. In nucleotides, the CDR3 is TGCAGCGTTAATGGACAGGGCTTGGGTGAGCAGTTCTTC. Its translation is CSVNGQGLGEQFF.

A few counts support this clonotype. V gene TRBV5-1 combines with J gene TRBJ2-1; D possibly corresponds to TRBD2 (6 bases). Germline-derived CDR1 and CDR2 are SGHRS and YFSETQ. The CDR3 contains 14 residues. V was cut by 5 bases and J by 5 bases, with 14 bases left in between. The CDR3 region is CASSRLVGDNEQFF. The CDR3, as DNA: TGCGCCAGCAGTAGACTAGTGGGGGACAATGAGCAGTTCTTC.

CDR3 in DNA: TGTGCCAGCAGCTTACCCCTAGCGGGAGGTGTCGATGAGCAGTTCTTC. It encodes CASSLPLAGGVDEQFF. The rearrangement uses TRBV7-9 and TRBJ2-1, with 11 bases fitting TRBD2. The CDR3 length is 16 residues. Germline V lookup: CDR1 SEHNR, CDR2 FQNEAQ (reference sequence). Unmatched junction bases numbered 8, after V lost 2 bases and J lost 8 bases.